The present T cell receptor (beta chain) was sequenced within a study of blood T cell repertoires in COVID-19. About the research overall: Samples of COVID-19 (acute and convalescent) were obtained from the United States, Italy and Spain.

Trimming cost V 5 bases and J 9 bases; bases outside gene matches: 4. This CDR3 contains 12 residues. Authors' processing steps: Estimation of nucleated cell counts was performed using reference gene primer amplification. Generated by immunoSEQ multiplex PCR, the TCRdb table keeps only in-frame clones and is missing some. V, J and clone size were drawn from that table, and D and trimming were deduced from the DNA. The table includes around 92,000 clones, just over 85% detected once. Sequenced sample: peripheral blood. The source of this sequence is a woman aged 55-70 years in a cohort sampled during active or convalescent COVID-19. The V call is TRBV12-3 or TRBV12-4, the J call TRBJ2-1; 7 bases fit TRBD2. Written as DNA, the CDR3 is TGTGCCAGCAGTCCCTGGGGGGGTGAGCAGTTCTTC. Protein product: CASSPWGGEQFF.